This T cell receptor beta chain emerged from a study of blood T cell repertoires in COVID-19. Study-level background: Sites across the United States, Italy and Spain contributed samples from acute and convalescent COVID-19. From T cells, B-cell-depleted T cells, or PBMCs came the material, which was cDNA or gDNA.

Authors' analysis steps: Amplification of reference gene primers provided the estimated nucleated cell counts. Clones were sequenced by immunoSEQ multiplex PCR, and TCRdb holds only the in-frame ones, with some missing. Clone size and the V and J calls come from that table; the DNA yielded D and trimming. This repertoire shows nearly 60,000 clones, almost 90% found once; its top ten account for less than 15%. CDR1 is SEHNR and CDR2 is FQNEAQ in the germline V gene (reference sequence). The length of the CDR3 is 15 residues. V lost 5 bases, J lost 3 bases, and 15 bases lay in between. The chain couples TRBV7-9 to TRBJ2-3; tentative D call: TRBD2 (6 bases). Input material: peripheral blood. The sequence came from a man aged 55 to 70 with active COVID-19. In nucleotides, the CDR3 is TGTGCCAGCAGCCCTGGGGGGAGTAATACAGATACGCAGTATTTT. It yields the protein CASSPGGSNTDTQYF.